Reported below is one T cell receptor (beta chain). Antigen specificity is unknown. Libraries were made from TCR beta cDNA, and they carried unique molecular identifiers. T cells numbering roughly 0.85 to 11 million gave rise to 400,000 to 550,000 cDNA molecules. TCRdb passed the PCR reads through MiXCR, listing each CDR3 protein once. The table shows about 400,000 distinct CDR3 sequences, with approximately 33% occurring only once. This entry is derived from a study of post-analysis software for immune sequencing data. Across the study: Patients with relapsing-remitting, secondary progressive and progressive-relapsing multiple sclerosis courses were all represented.

Trimming cost V 3 bases and J 4 bases; bases outside gene matches: 7. The length of the CDR3 is 17 residues. Germline V gives CDR1 SGHTA, CDR2 FQGNSA. Study-wide results and caveats: The five TRBV segments detected at higher frequency in patients than in controls included TRBV5-6, TRBV5-1 and TRBV20-1. Normalized Chao1 diversity was significantly reduced in patients versus controls. Under the F measure, samples that were prepared in one batch clustered strongly together.

The origin of this receptor is a girl aged 10 to 17 with multiple sclerosis. Sequenced material: blood. The chain couples TRBV7-2 to TRBJ2-4, with 12 nucleotides matching TRBD1. DNA of the CDR3: TGTGCCAGCAGCTTTACCGGGACAGGGGGCCTAAAAAACATTCAGTACTTC. Its translation: CASSFTGTGGLKNIQYF.